These 31 T cell receptor beta chains came from one sample sequenced in a study of cytomegalovirus exposure and HLA in healthy donors. It was with 60 Vbeta and 13 Jbeta primers that the PCR ran. Repertoires were generated with immunoSEQ multiplex PCR, while TCRdb's copy carries only in-frame clones and drops some. The repertoire holds approximately 100,000 clones, with roughly 79% as singletons. The sequenced sample was PBMCs. The source of these receptors is a woman between 45 and 65 years old in good health and CMV-seropositive.

V is TRBV7-2 and J is TRBJ2-2, with 7 positions matching TRBD1. After removal of 4 bases from V and 2 bases from J, the junction contained 7 bases not matched to a gene. This CDR3 region has 16 residues. Germline V gene sequence: CDR1 SGHTA, CDR2 FQGNSA. CDR3 in amino acids: CASSYRTGSNTGELFF. The CDR3 DNA follows: TGTGCCAGCAGCTACAGGACAGGTTCTAACACCGGGGAGCTGTTTTTT. Using reference TRBV7-2 and TRBJ2-2 for the parts outside the CDR3, the full variable domain is GAGVSQSPSNKVTEKGKDVELRCDPISGHTALYWYRQSLGQGLEFLIYFQGNSAPDKSGLPSDRFSAERTGGSVSTLTIQRTQQEDSAVYLCASSYRTGSNTGELFFGEGSRLTVL.

The chain employs TRBV7-9 and TRBJ2-7, with D unresolved. The V gene lost 5 bases and the J gene lost 2 bases, with 16 bases spanning the gap. CDR3 length: 15 residues. The germline CDR1 and CDR2 sequences are SEHNR and FQNEAQ (reference sequence). CDR3 sequence reads: CASSPGSWSTYEQYF. CDR3 in DNA: TGTGCCAGCAGCCCCGGGTCCTGGTCAACCTACGAGCAGTACTTC.

This clone appeared a few times. This chain uses TRBV5-5 with TRBJ2-5; 11 nucleotides align to TRBD2. The CDR3 totals 13 residues. Germline V CDR1 and CDR2: SGHKS, YYEKEE (reference sequence). The V gene end was trimmed by 4 bases and the J gene end by 4 bases; junction bases not matched to a gene: 0. The CDR3 is CASSGTSGETQYF. The CDR3 nucleotides are TGTGCCAGCAGCGGGACTAGCGGAGAGACCCAGTACTTC.

V usage is TRBV5-6 and J usage is TRBJ2-5; 12 bases are a match to TRBD2. With V trimmed by 4 bases and J by 2 bases, 3 bases remained unmatched. Germline V gives CDR1 SGHDT, CDR2 YYEEEE. The CDR3 is made up of 15 amino acids. The CDR3 spells CASSRGLAGQETQYF. The CDR3 DNA reads TGTGCCAGCAGCCGCGGACTAGCGGGGCAAGAGACCCAGTACTTC.

This chain joins TRBV19 and TRBJ1-1; D remains unclear. CDR1 and CDR2 from the germline V gene are LNHDA and SQIVND (reference sequence). V lost 3 bases and J lost 1, with 9 bases in between. This CDR3 has 14 residues. CDR3 sequence: CASSIPPENTEAFF. The DNA of the CDR3 is TGTGCCAGTAGTATCCCGCCAGAGAACACTGAAGCTTTCTTT.

The chain combines TRBV28 with TRBJ1-6; 7 nucleotides agree with TRBD1. This CDR3 has 16 residues. V lost 4 bases, J lost 0 bases, and 3 bases stayed unmatched. Looked up from germline, CDR1 is MDHEN and CDR2 is SYDVKM. The CDR3 region is CASSSQGFSYNSPLHF. As DNA, the CDR3 is TGTGCCAGCAGTTCACAGGGGTTCTCCTATAATTCACCCCTCCACTTT.

This clone appeared once. The gene calls are TRBV11-2 and TRBJ2-7; 11 bases match TRBD2. V lost 4 bases and J lost 9; bases outside the gene matches: 11. CDR3 length: 15 residues. CDR1 is SGHAT and CDR2 is FQNNGV in the germline V gene. The CDR3 DNA reads as TGTGCCAGCAGCTCGGGGACTAGCGGCAGTCTAGGGCAGTACTTC. Protein sequence: CASSSGTSGSLGQYF.

This clone has a handful of counts. The chain couples TRBV7-2 to TRBJ2-5, with 8 bases fitting TRBD2. Germline-derived CDR1 and CDR2 are SGHTA and FQGNSA. With 5 bases clipped from V and 2 bases from J, the junction kept 7 bases outside the gene matches. CDR3 size: 15 residues. The CDR3 DNA follows: TGTGCCAGCAGCACCACTAGCGGCCCACAAGAGACCCAGTACTTC. It translates to CASSTTSGPQETQYF.

This chain joins TRBV5-4 and TRBJ2-7; D might be TRBD1 (8 bases). CDR1 is SGHNT and CDR2 is YYREEE in the germline V gene (reference sequence). This CDR3 contains 18 residues. V lost 0 bases and J 0 bases, leaving 19 bases between the germline ends. CDR3 DNA sequence: TGTGCCAGCAGCTTGGGGGGGTACAGGGGGGGCGGCTCCTACGAGCAGTACTTC. Translating it yields CASSLGGYRGGGSYEQYF.

This clone turned up a few times. This chain links TRBV5-1 with TRBJ2-3, with 15 bases aligning to TRBD2. This CDR3 has 17 amino acids. Looked up from germline, CDR1 is SGHRS and CDR2 is YFSETQ. J was trimmed by 0 bases and V by 4 bases; bases with no gene match: 3. The CDR3 coding sequence is TGCGCCAGCAGCCCTGGGACTAGCGGGGGGAGCACAGATACGCAGTATTTT. The encoded protein is CASSPGTSGGSTDTQYF.

DNA of the CDR3: TGTGCCAGCAGCTTAGAGGGGGAAACCTACGAGCAGTACTTC. Translated, it gives CASSLEGETYEQYF. The chain uses TRBV13 and TRBJ2-7; possibly TRBD1 for D (6 bases). The CDR3 contains 14 residues. Germline V gene data show CDR1 as PRHDT and CDR2 as FYEKMQ (reference sequence). The V end lost 1 base, the J end lost 2 bases, and 9 bases lay between the germline ends.

The chain carries TRBV7-2 and TRBJ2-3, with 12 bases lining up with TRBD2. The CDR3 has 16 residues. V trimming: 5 bases; J trimming: 1 base; junction bases outside the gene matches: 4. Germline CDR1 SGHTA, CDR2 FQGNSA. DNA for the CDR3: TGTGCCAGCAGCCCACTAGCGGGGGGAGGCACAGATACGCAGTATTTT. Its protein is CASSPLAGGGTDTQYF. Based on the CDR3 plus reference TRBV7-2 and TRBJ2-3, the full variable domain is GAGVSQSPSNKVTEKGKDVELRCDPISGHTALYWYRQSLGQGLEFLIYFQGNSAPDKSGLPSDRFSAERTGGSVSTLTIQRTQQEDSAVYLCASSPLAGGGTDTQYFGPGTRLTVL.

This clone was recorded only once. V and J are TRBV11-1 and TRBJ2-7, with TRBD2 matching over 7 bases. The V segment lost 5 bases and the J segment 5 bases; nucleotides outside the gene matches: 12. Germline loops: CDR1 SGHAT, CDR2 FQDESV (reference sequence). There are 15 residues in the CDR3. CDR3 loop: CASSPQSKGGDEQYF. The CDR3 DNA sequence: TGTGCCAGCAGCCCCCAGTCTAAGGGAGGGGACGAGCAGTACTTC.

The V call is TRBV2, the J call TRBJ2-5; 7 positions match TRBD1. The CDR3 is 14 residues long. Per the germline V gene, CDR1 is SNHLY and CDR2 is FYNNEI. The trim removed 8 bases at V and 11 bases at J, leaving 17 bases unmatched. This CDR3 is CASGHGQVTTEQYF. CDR3 bases: TGTGCCAGCGGTCACGGACAGGTGACTACAGAGCAGTACTTC.

J is TRBJ2-5 and V is TRBV29-1; TRBD2 matches at 9 bases. V shed 7 bases and J 2 bases; nucleotides not matched to a gene: 8. This CDR3 spans 14 amino acids. CDR1 and CDR2 from the germline V gene are SQVTM and ANQGSEA. Written as DNA, the CDR3 is TGCAGCGCTTTAGCGGGGGAGGGGCAAGAGACCCAGTACTTC. Amino acids: CSALAGEGQETQYF.

There are a few counts of this clone. The rearrangement uses TRBV5-4 and TRBJ2-1; 14 bases map to TRBD2. The CDR3 has 16 amino acids. Germline CDR1 reads SGHNT; CDR2 reads YYREEE (reference sequence). V lost 4 bases to trimming and J lost 9 bases; unmatched junction nucleotides: 9. The CDR3 DNA is TGTGCCAGCAGCCTTCAGACTAGCGGGGGGGCTGGTGAGCAGTTCTTC. It encodes CASSLQTSGGAGEQFF. Drawing the rest from reference TRBV5-4 and TRBJ2-1, the complete variable domain is ETGVTQSPTHLIKTRGQQVTLRCSSQSGHNTVSWYQQALGQGPQFIFQYYREEENGRGNFPPRFSGLQFPNYSSELNVNALELDDSALYLCASSLQTSGGAGEQFFGPGTRLTVL.

The chain joins TRBV11-2 to TRBJ1-6, with D possibly being TRBD1 (5 bases). The germline CDR1 and CDR2 sequences are SGHAT and FQNNGV. V lost 3 bases to trimming and J lost 8 bases, with 11 bases between them. The CDR3 has 14 residues. The CDR3 coding sequence is TGTGCCAGCAGCTTGGCGGGGGGGGATTCACCCCTCCACTTT. Residues: CASSLAGGDSPLHF.

The V and J genes are TRBV27 and TRBJ1-5, with D possibly TRBD1 on 5 matching bases. The V end lost 5 bases, the J end lost 8 bases, and 16 bases lay between the germline ends. Germline values: CDR1 MNHEY, CDR2 SMNVEV (reference sequence). This CDR3 is 14 amino acids long. CDR3 region: CASSPRGVSKPQHF. As DNA, the CDR3 is TGTGCCAGCAGTCCTCGGGGGGTTTCAAAGCCCCAGCATTTT.

This clone was seen a few times. The gene calls are TRBV9 and TRBJ2-1; D is possibly TRBD2 (5 bases). This CDR3 spans 15 amino acids. The V end lost 0 bases, the J end lost 0 bases, and 7 bases lay between the germline ends. Germline V gene data show CDR1 as SGDLS and CDR2 as YYNGEE. CDR3 sequence reads: CASSVGRRSYNEQFF. The CDR3, as DNA: TGTGCCAGCAGCGTAGGGAGGCGCTCCTACAATGAGCAGTTCTTC.

The J gene is TRBJ1-2, the V gene TRBV2, with 8 bases aligning to TRBD1. The CDR3 has 13 residues. Trimming took 5 bases from V and 8 from J; bases not matched to a gene: 7. Germline V lookup: CDR1 SNHLY, CDR2 FYNNEI. The CDR3 is CASSQDRGRGYTF. The CDR3 nucleotides are TGTGCCAGCAGTCAAGACAGGGGAAGAGGCTACACCTTC.

The chain is built from TRBV6-1 and TRBJ2-3; maybe TRBD2 (6 bases). Germline CDR1 and CDR2: MNHNS and SASEGT. This CDR3 is 14 amino acids long. V lost 3 bases and J lost 3, with 10 bases in between. The DNA of the CDR3 is TGTGCCAGCAGTGATCCAGGGAGGACAGATACGCAGTATTTT. It encodes CASSDPGRTDTQYF.

Comment on this clone: The sample has other DNA sequences that encode this CDR3 too. The chain has TRBV10-3 and TRBJ2-2; D possibly corresponds to TRBD2 (6 bases). The CDR3 is 16 amino acids. Trimming shortened V by 0 bases and J by 0 bases, and 8 bases separated the two germline ends. Germline V gene data show CDR1 as ENHRY and CDR2 as SYGVKD. CDR3 amino acids: CAISESRGTNTGELFF. CDR3 coding DNA: TGTGCCATCAGTGAGTCGCGGGGTACGAACACCGGGGAGCTGTTTTTT.

The chain recombines TRBV4-2 with TRBJ2-7; possibly TRBD2 for D (6 bases). The germline CDR1 and CDR2 sequences are LGHNA and YNFKEQ. The CDR3 is 13 residues long. V was trimmed by 1 base and J by 7 bases, leaving 11 bases between them. The CDR3 DNA reads as TGTGCCAGCAGCCAAGTGGAGGGGAGGGAGCAGTACTTC. It yields the protein CASSQVEGREQYF.

This clone was picked up one time. This same CDR3 is encoded by further DNA sequences in the sample. The gene calls are TRBV7-2 and TRBJ2-5, with 9 bases that match TRBD1. The CDR3 sequence is 15 residues long. Germline CDR1 is SGHTA and CDR2 is FQGNSA. J gave up 5 bases and V 5 bases, and 9 bases lay outside the gene matches. CDR3 sequence reads: CASSTYRGLGETQYF. CDR3 DNA: TGTGCCAGCAGCACGTACAGGGGGCTCGGGGAGACCCAGTACTTC.

The CDR3 loop reads CASSPGLGINEQFF. In DNA, the CDR3 is TGTGCCAGCAGCCCCGGACTAGGGATCAATGAGCAGTTCTTC. This chain joins TRBV9 and TRBJ2-1, with TRBD2 matching 7 bases. The J segment lost 6 bases and the V segment lost 4 bases, leaving 7 bases of the junction unmatched. Germline CDR1 reads SGDLS; CDR2 reads YYNGEE. This CDR3 contains 14 residues.

The chain has TRBV9 and TRBJ2-2; 7 bases align to TRBD2. Germline values: CDR1 SGDLS, CDR2 YYNGEE. The CDR3 length is 15 residues. With V trimmed by 1 base and J by 4 bases, 4 bases remained unmatched. The CDR3 region has the DNA TGTGCCAGCAGCGTAACTAGCGAATTCACCGGGGAGCTGTTTTTT. Protein product: CASSVTSEFTGELFF.

The chain combines TRBV19 with TRBJ1-1; D not certain. V lost 6 bases and J lost 4, with 9 bases in between. This CDR3 has 12 amino acids. Germline V gives CDR1 LNHDA, CDR2 SQIVND (reference sequence). CDR3: CASSMGITEAFF. The CDR3 DNA is TGTGCCAGTAGCATGGGCATCACTGAAGCTTTCTTT.

The chain employs TRBV19 and TRBJ2-3; 7 nucleotides align to TRBD1. This CDR3 comprises 15 residues. Germline CDR1 and CDR2: LNHDA and SQIVND (reference sequence). Trimming took 2 bases from V and 3 from J; bases not matched to a gene: 5. The chain's CDR3 is CASSILGGGTDTQYF. In DNA form, the CDR3 reads TGTGCCAGTAGTATATTAGGGGGCGGAACAGATACGCAGTATTTT.

The chain links TRBV11-3 to TRBJ2-3, with no clear D. The germline gives CDR1 SGHNT, CDR2 YENEEA. V was shortened by 4 bases and J by 6 bases, with 11 bases between the two germline ends. The CDR3 runs to 13 residues. The CDR3 here is CASSSSMEDTQYF. The CDR3 DNA is TGTGCCAGCAGCTCCTCTATGGAGGATACGCAGTATTTT.

This chain uses TRBV7-3 with TRBJ2-1, with no clear D. The V gene lost 4 bases and the J gene lost 6 bases, with 16 bases spanning the gap. The CDR3 has 15 amino acids. Germline assignment: CDR1 SGHTA and CDR2 FQGTGA. Here the CDR3 DNA reads TGTGCCAGCAGCTCGACCGCAGGCCGCCCCAATGAGCAGTTCTTC. It yields the protein CASSSTAGRPNEQFF.

The V and J genes are TRBV9 and TRBJ1-3; 7 nucleotides line up with TRBD1. The CDR3 is 17 amino acids. V dropped 4 bases and J dropped 3; count of bases not matched to a gene: 13. Germline values: CDR1 SGDLS, CDR2 YYNGEE. CDR3 loop: CASSPPGTARDGNTIYF. The CDR3 DNA reads as TGTGCCAGCAGCCCCCCCGGGACAGCCAGGGATGGAAACACCATATATTTT. The full variable domain, with the rest looked up from reference TRBV9 and TRBJ1-3, is DSGVTQTPKHLITATGQRVTLRCSPRSGDLSVYWYQQSLDQGLQFLIQYYNGEERAKGNILERFSAQQFPDLHSELNLSSLELGDSALYFCASSPPGTARDGNTIYFGEGSWLTVV.